A single TCR beta chain is shown here with its context. This clone was seen just once. This clone's antigen is unknown. The record has no base qualities; no much larger clone is one base away. These data belong to a study of a mutant IDH1 vaccine in newly diagnosed glioma (dated by TCRdb to about 2021). In terms of the full investigation: Patients were given eight vaccinations, in weeks 1, 3, 5, 7, 11, 15, 19 and 23, which matched visits V03 through V10. Of the roughly 34 treated patients, around 62% were male and about 40% were female, and the mean age was roughly 40 years. Peripheral blood was collected at six visits: V03 (baseline), V05, V07, V10, V12 and V13. Before enrollment, most patients had been given radiochemotherapy with temozolomide as standard therapy, while the rest had received either radiotherapy alone or temozolomide alone. Longitudinal TCRB deep sequencing was done for 25 to 30 treated patients, wherever samples were available for exploratory analyses. Vaccination was initiated 4-6 weeks after radiotherapy alone, or concurrently with temozolomide cycles in the chemotherapy-containing groups.

The label giving this sample's time point can be read as: week 23, last vaccination. Every vaccine dose consisted of 300 ug of a 20-mer mutant IDH1 peptide in Montanide, administered subcutaneously together with topical imiquimod. Newly diagnosed WHO grade 3 or 4 IDH1-mutant astrocytomas showing loss of nuclear ATRX were present in the donors. The samples were drawn from NOA16, a multicentre, single-arm, open-label phase I trial in Germany that tested a mutant IDH1 peptide vaccine in humans for the first time. Genomic DNA for TCRB sequencing was isolated from EDTA blood with the DNeasy Blood and Tissue Kit. The CDR3 covers 15 residues, taking in both the cysteine and the phenylalanine. The DNA shown is the 45-base CDR3, in frame from base 1. V is cut by 1 base and J by 7 bases, and the space between the germline ends is 14 bases. The CDR1 and CDR2 encoded by the germline V gene are SGHAT and FQNNGV.

Library creation used the immunoSEQ multiplex PCR assay. The hsTCRB Kit was used according to the manufacturer's protocol to amplify rearranged TCR beta chain sequences. TCRB libraries were sequenced on an Illumina MiSeq. The authors processed their data as follows. Demultiplexing, trimming and gene mapping were performed with the kit vendor's proprietary platform. TCRdb's version of the immuneACCESS table is confined to in-frame rearrangements and falls short of the full clone set. An unresolved V gene accounts for under half of the shortfall where checked; the remainder is of unknown origin. Clonal size and the V and J genes are those of that table, whereas D and trimming came from the DNA. The sample contains over 25,000 clones, roughly 90% of them found a single time. Of the sample, approximately 2.4% is held by the ten largest clones. Paper-wide results and their limitations: PBMC samples for TCRB deep sequencing were selected based on availability. Pseudoprogression seemed to be unrelated to changes in the top peripheral T cell clonotypes found by TCRB sequencing. Immune responses induced by the vaccine were seen in approximately 92% of patients across multiple MHC alleles. The authors noted that analyses of patient blood samples could not be reproduced because of sample limitations.

Material: PBMCs, obtained from a glioma patient whose treatment included an IDH1 peptide vaccine. The TCR sequence derives from a man aged 40-55 years with glioma. This chain is built from TRBV11-2 and TRBJ1-5; the D gene is perhaps TRBD1, on 6 matching bases. The CDR3 region has the sequence CASSLGPNQGQPQHF. The sequenced DNA: TGTGCCAGCAGCTTAGGACCGAACCAGGGGCAGCCCCAGCATTTT. Reference TRBV11-2 and TRBJ1-5 genes cover what lies past the CDR3, so the full variable domain is EAGVAQSPRYKIIEKRQSVAFWCNPISGHATLYWYQQILGQGPKLLIQFQNNGVVDDSQLPKDRFSAERLKGVDSTLKIQPAKLEDSAVYLCASSLGPNQGQPQHFGDGTRLSIL.